This is a list of T cell receptor beta chains from one sample in a study of T cells of healthy individuals. TCRdb independently ran MiXCR on the 5' RACE reads; one entry per CDR3 protein. The repertoire holds around 90,000 distinct CDR3 sequences, around 5.1% seen once, with 6.5% to 8% in the top ten. These TCRs come from a female donor in good health. Both conserved end residues are part of each CDR3. D genes are given only for firm matches. Size is stated for part of the rows, as once, few or many counts, or as a class when the clone is expanded.

>NA|14|many|TRBJ2-7|TRBV4-1
CASSPGHGSYEQYF
TGCGCCAGCAGCCCGGGACACGGCTCCTACGAGCAGTACTTC
>NA|12|many|TRBJ2-1|TRBV29-1
CSVRDGYNEQFF
TGCAGCGTCCGGGACGGATACAATGAGCAGTTCTTC
>NA|15|NA|TRBJ1-5|TRBV6-6
CASALSGGSNQPQHF
TGTGCCAGCGCCCTGAGCGGAGGAAGCAATCAGCCCCAGCATTTT
>NA|12|many|TRBJ1-2|TRBV12-3/TRBV12-4
CASTTGPNGYTF
TGTGCCAGCACCACAGGACCTAATGGCTACACCTTC
>TRBD1|16|NA|TRBJ1-5|TRBV28
CASSGIRDREDQPQHF
TGTGCCAGCAGTGGAATCCGGGACAGGGAGGATCAGCCCCAGCATTTT
>NA|13|few|TRBJ1-5|TRBV4-1
CASSQTQGEAQHF
TGCGCCAGCAGCCAAACTCAGGGAGAAGCCCAGCATTTT
>NA|15|many|TRBJ1-3|TRBV4-3
CASSQDNNPGNTIYF
TGCGCCAGCAGCCAAGATAATAATCCCGGAAACACCATATATTTT
>TRBD2|17|NA|TRBJ2-3|TRBV12-3/TRBV12-4
CASSFPSGNTGTDTQYF
TGTGCCAGCAGTTTTCCTAGCGGGAACACGGGCACAGATACGCAGTATTTT
>TRBD2|16|few|TRBJ2-2|TRBV10-3
CAISASGREDTGELFF
TGTGCCATCAGCGCTAGCGGGAGGGAGGACACCGGGGAGCTGTTTTTT
>TRBD1|14|many|TRBJ1-1|TRBV3-1
CASSPSSDRSEAFF
TGTGCCAGCAGCCCGAGCTCGGACAGGTCGGAAGCTTTCTTT
>NA|15|many|TRBJ2-6|TRBV7-9
CASDRLSSGANVLTF
TGTGCCAGCGACAGACTCTCCTCTGGGGCCAACGTCCTGACTTTC
>NA|14|many|TRBJ2-2|TRBV5-1
CASSLVSNTGELFF
TGCGCCAGCAGCTTGGTGTCCAACACCGGGGAGCTGTTTTTT
>TRBD1|13|few|TRBJ1-1|TRBV30
CAWNRGMNTEAFF
TGTGCCTGGAACAGGGGCATGAACACTGAAGCTTTCTTT
>TRBD2|16|few|TRBJ2-7|TRBV20-1
CSASINLAGGNYEQYF
TGCAGTGCTAGTATAAATCTAGCGGGGGGGAACTACGAGCAGTACTTC
>NA|13|many|TRBJ1-1|TRBV6-2/TRBV6-3
CASSYGGYTEAFF
TGTGCCAGCAGTTACGGGGGATACACTGAAGCTTTCTTT
>TRBD1|16|many|TRBJ1-4|TRBV12-3/TRBV12-4
CASSPGQGAFNEKLFF
TGTGCCAGCAGTCCTGGACAGGGGGCATTTAATGAAAAACTGTTTTTT
>NA|14|few|TRBJ2-1|TRBV20-1
CSARVRVSYNEQFF
TGCAGTGCTAGAGTCAGGGTGTCCTACAATGAGCAGTTCTTC
>TRBD1|12|many|TRBJ1-1|TRBV6-2/TRBV6-3
CASSYSDREAFF
TGTGCCAGCAGTTACTCGGACAGGGAAGCTTTCTTT
>TRBD1|12|many|TRBJ1-2|TRBV29-1
CSVGQTSYGYTF
TGCAGCGTGGGACAGACGAGCTATGGCTACACCTTC
>NA|14|NA|TRBJ1-5|TRBV7-2
CASSAGTGNQPQHF
TGTGCCAGCAGCGCCGGAACAGGCAATCAGCCCCAGCATTTT
>TRBD2|16|many|TRBJ2-7|TRBV20-1
CSARVPILAGRYEQYF
TGCAGTGCTAGAGTCCCGATACTAGCGGGAAGGTACGAGCAGTACTTC
>TRBD1|17|many|TRBJ2-7|TRBV10-3
CAISDPFPPDRRLEQYF
TGTGCCATCAGTGACCCCTTCCCCCCGGACAGGCGTCTCGAGCAGTACTTC
>NA|16|NA|TRBJ2-3|TRBV9
CASSVGRGTSTDTQYF
TGTGCCAGCAGCGTAGGTCGGGGAACTAGCACAGATACGCAGTATTTT
>TRBD1|15|NA|TRBJ1-2|TRBV18
CASSPGTAGAYGYTF
TGTGCCAGCTCACCTGGGACAGCGGGGGCCTATGGCTACACCTTC
>TRBD1|16|many|TRBJ1-2|TRBV6-5
CASSYRGQGTNYGYTF
TGTGCCAGCAGTTACCGAGGACAGGGCACTAACTATGGCTACACCTTC
>TRBD1|15|many|TRBJ2-7|TRBV19
CASSSAGTGTYEQYF
TGTGCCAGTAGTAGTGCCGGGACAGGGACCTACGAGCAGTACTTC
>NA|16|few|TRBJ1-1|TRBV11-2
CASSLVGAALDTEAFF
TGTGCCAGCAGCTTAGTGGGGGCCGCACTGGACACTGAAGCTTTCTTT
>NA|14|many|TRBJ2-3|TRBV5-1
CASSYRTATDTQYF
TGCGCCAGCAGCTATAGGACAGCCACAGATACGCAGTATTTT
>NA|12|NA|TRBJ1-3|TRBV30
CAWSVEGNTIYF
TGTGCCTGGAGTGTTGAGGGAAACACCATATATTTT
>NA|13|many|TRBJ2-1|TRBV9
CASSGGRYNEQFF
TGTGCCAGCAGCGGGGGCCGCTACAATGAGCAGTTCTTC
>NA|13|NA|TRBJ2-3|TRBV5-1
CASSSPSTDMQYF
TGCGCCAGCAGCTCACCTAGCACAGATATGCAGTATTTT
>NA|15|many|TRBJ2-1|TRBV6-5
CASSDGRVPYNEQFF
TGTGCCAGCAGCGACGGCAGGGTCCCCTACAATGAGCAGTTCTTC
>NA|10|many|TRBJ2-7|TRBV14
CASSRRVQYF
TGTGCCAGCAGCAGGCGAGTGCAGTACTTC
>NA|13|many|TRBJ2-1|TRBV5-1
CASSLNVGNEQFF
TGCGCCAGCAGCTTAAACGTGGGGAATGAGCAGTTCTTC
>TRBD1|16|NA|TRBJ1-5|TRBV15
CATSTWDRGDHQPQHF
TGTGCCACCAGCACCTGGGACAGGGGTGATCATCAGCCCCAGCATTTT
>NA|15|many|TRBJ2-5|TRBV19
CASRASRRGDETQYF
TGTGCCAGTAGGGCATCCCGGAGAGGCGACGAGACCCAGTACTTC
>NA|13|NA|TRBJ2-3|TRBV30
CVWSPKGSDTQYF
TGTGTCTGGAGCCCCAAGGGATCAGATACGCAGTATTTT
>NA|16|many|TRBJ2-3|TRBV5-6
CASSLEARGGTDTQYF
TGTGCCAGCAGCTTGGAAGCCAGGGGAGGGACAGATACGCAGTATTTT
>TRBD2|16|many|TRBJ2-7|TRBV5-4
CASSSGTSGGSYEQYF
TGTGCCAGCAGCTCCGGGACTAGCGGAGGCTCCTACGAGCAGTACTTC
>NA|16|many|TRBJ2-7|TRBV7-2
CASSLAWGNPTYEQYF
TGTGCCAGCAGCTTAGCTTGGGGAAACCCTACCTACGAGCAGTACTTC
>TRBD1|15|few|TRBJ2-7|TRBV15
CATSRTRDSSYEQYF
TGTGCCACCAGCAGAACCAGGGACAGCTCCTACGAGCAGTACTTC
>NA|15|many|TRBJ1-1|TRBV6-5
CASSYFEGLNTEAFF
TGTGCCAGCAGTTACTTCGAGGGGCTGAACACTGAAGCTTTCTTT
>NA|14|few|TRBJ1-2|TRBV12-5
CASGLDQRDRGYTF
TGTGCTAGTGGTTTGGACCAACGGGACCGTGGCTACACCTTC
>NA|14|many|TRBJ2-5|TRBV13
CASSLGRNQETQYF
TGTGCCAGCAGCTTGGGTCGTAACCAAGAGACCCAGTACTTC
>TRBD2|16|many|TRBJ2-5|TRBV5-1
CASSPGLAATKETQYF
TGCGCCAGCAGTCCTGGACTAGCGGCGACCAAAGAGACCCAGTACTTC
>NA|13|NA|TRBJ1-5|TRBV14
CASSPGQNQPQHF
TGTGCCAGCAGTCCCGGACAGAATCAGCCCCAGCATTTT
>TRBD2|15|many|TRBJ2-7|TRBV20-1
CSARPGLAEDYEQYF
TGCAGTGCTAGACCAGGACTAGCGGAAGACTACGAGCAGTACTTC
>NA|14|many|TRBJ1-1|TRBV4-3
CASSQDVSRAEAFF
TGCGCCAGCAGCCAAGATGTGAGTCGGGCTGAAGCTTTCTTT
>TRBD1|16|many|TRBJ2-1|TRBV5-4
CASSDRGQSTYNEQFF
TGTGCCAGCAGCGACAGGGGGCAATCGACCTACAATGAGCAGTTCTTC
>NA|16|many|TRBJ1-3|TRBV3-1
CASSQGQGVTGNTIYF
TGTGCCAGCAGCCAAGGCCAGGGCGTGACTGGAAACACCATATATTTT
>TRBD1|14|many|TRBJ2-1|TRBV18
CASQGTGGFYEQFF
TGTGCCAGCCAAGGGACAGGGGGTTTCTATGAGCAGTTCTTC
>TRBD2|17|many|TRBJ2-3|TRBV6-2/TRBV6-3
CASRGTSGRERADTQYF
TGTGCCAGCAGAGGGACTAGCGGGAGAGAAAGGGCAGATACGCAGTATTTT
>TRBD2|19|many|TRBJ2-6|TRBV24-1
CATSAQRGGWSSGANVLTF
TGTGCCACCAGTGCCCAGCGCGGGGGGTGGTCCTCTGGGGCCAACGTCCTGACTTTC
>TRBD1|15|few|TRBJ1-1|TRBV6-2/TRBV6-3
CASSYRGQGSALAFF
TGTGCCAGCAGTTACCGTGGACAGGGCTCAGCTTTAGCTTTCTTT